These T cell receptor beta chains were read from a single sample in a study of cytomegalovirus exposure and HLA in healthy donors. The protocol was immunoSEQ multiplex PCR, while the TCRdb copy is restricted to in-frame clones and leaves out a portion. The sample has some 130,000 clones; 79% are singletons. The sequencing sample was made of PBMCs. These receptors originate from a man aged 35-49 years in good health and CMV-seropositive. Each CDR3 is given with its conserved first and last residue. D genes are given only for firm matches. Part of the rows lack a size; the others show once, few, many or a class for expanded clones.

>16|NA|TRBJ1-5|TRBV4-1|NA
TGCGCCAGCAGCCCGAGGGCTCAACCCTTCAATCAGCCCCAGCATTTT
CASSPRAQPFNQPQHF
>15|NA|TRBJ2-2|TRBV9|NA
TGTGCCAGCAGCGTAGCGGGCCGAGCGGCCGGGGAGCTGTTTTTT
CASSVAGRAAGELFF
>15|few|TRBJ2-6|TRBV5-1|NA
TGCGCCAGCAGCTTAGAGAGCTCTGGGGCCAACGTCCTGACTTTC
CASSLESSGANVLTF
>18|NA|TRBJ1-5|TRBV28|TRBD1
TGTGCCAGCAGTTCCCGGACAGGTTACTATTATAGCAATCAGCCCCAGCATTTT
CASSSRTGYYYSNQPQHF
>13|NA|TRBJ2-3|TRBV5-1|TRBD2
TGCGCCAGCAGTTTAGCGGGAGCGGATACGCAGTATTTT
CASSLAGADTQYF
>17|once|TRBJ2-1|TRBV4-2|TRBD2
TGTGCCAGCAGCCAAGGCCACTTAGCGGGGAGTAACAATGAGCAGTTCTTC
CASSQGHLAGSNNEQFF
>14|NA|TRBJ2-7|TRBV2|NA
TGTGCCAGCACCCCGAGGGCGGAAGCCTACGAGCAGTACTTC
CASTPRAEAYEQYF
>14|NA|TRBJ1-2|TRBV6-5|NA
TGTGCCAGCAGCCAGAGGGGGAAGGCGGGTGGCTACACCTTC
CASSQRGKAGGYTF
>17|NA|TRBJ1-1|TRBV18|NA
TGTGCCAGCTCACCACTCCCCGGGAACCCCATGAACACTGAAGCTTTCTTT
CASSPLPGNPMNTEAFF
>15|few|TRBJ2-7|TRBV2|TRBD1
TGTGCCAGCACCCCGATGGGGGACAGGGACCACGAGCAGTACTTC
CASTPMGDRDHEQYF
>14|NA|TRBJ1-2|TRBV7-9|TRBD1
TGTTCCAGCAGCTCGACAGGGGTTGACTATGGCTACACCTTC
CSSSSTGVDYGYTF
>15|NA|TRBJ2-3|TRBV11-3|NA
TGTGCCAGCAGCTTAGGGGAGCTGGGCACAGATACGCAGTATTTT
CASSLGELGTDTQYF
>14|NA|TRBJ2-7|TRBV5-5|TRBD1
TGTGCCAGCAGCCTCCGACAGGGCGCCTACGAGCAGTACTTC
CASSLRQGAYEQYF
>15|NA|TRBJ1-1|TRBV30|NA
TGTGCCTGGAGTGCCGGACTGCCCCACGGCATTGAAGCTTTCTTT
CAWSAGLPHGIEAFF
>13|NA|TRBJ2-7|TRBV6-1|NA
TGTGCCAGCAGTACGGCGGGACCCTACGAGCAGTACTTC
CASSTAGPYEQYF
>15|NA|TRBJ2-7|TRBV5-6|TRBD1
TGTGCCAGCAGGGAGTACGGGACAGGGTCCCACGAGCAGTACTTC
CASREYGTGSHEQYF
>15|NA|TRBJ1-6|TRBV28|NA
TGTGCCAGCAGTTCGAGTATCTCTGGTAATTCACCCCTCCACTTT
CASSSSISGNSPLHF
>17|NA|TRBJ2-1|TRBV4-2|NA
TGTGCCAGCAGCCAAGGACAAACCCTCAGGGGAGACAATGAGCAGTTCTTC
CASSQGQTLRGDNEQFF